Included here is one T cell receptor beta chain sequence, with context. The table lists this clone with a few counts. Its target antigen remains unknown. The junction departs from the called germline gene at one end, perhaps through a read error. The data are from a study of T cell changes during pregnancy in multiple sclerosis (dated by TCRdb to between 2018 and 2021). Regarding the complete study: The study looked at changes in the T cell repertoire across pregnancy in women with multiple sclerosis.

Libraries came from the immunoSEQ multiplex PCR assay. Drawn from immuneACCESS, this table holds only the in-frame rearrangements with V and J called that TCRdb kept. Clones are partly lost; checked studies trace under half to an unresolved V gene and leave the rest unexplained. The sample table records under 35,000 clones; around 90% of these occur just once. About 7.5% of the sample is taken by the ten largest. The CDR3 numbers 15 residues from cysteine through phenylalanine. The entry retains the CDR3 DNA only, 45 bases that are in frame from base 1. In the germline V gene, CDR1 corresponds to MNHNS and CDR2 to SASEGT.

The chain couples TRBV6-1 to TRBJ2-7; a tentative D call is TRBD1 (6 bases match). The material was CD8+ T cells from peripheral blood mononuclear cells, obtained before pregnancy. The clonotype was recovered from a female donor with multiple sclerosis, enrolled in a pregnancy study. The CDR3 has the sequence CASSESPDSSYEQYF. In nucleotides, the sequence is TGCGCCAGCAGTGAGTCCCCGGACAGCTCCTACGAGCAGTACTTC.